This TCR beta chain was profiled in a study of blood T cell repertoires in COVID-19. Study-level background: Samples taken during acute and convalescent COVID-19 were collected in the United States, Italy and Spain.

V was trimmed by 2 bases and J by 7 bases, leaving 11 bases between them. Germline CDR1 is LGHDT and CDR2 is YNNKEL (reference sequence). The CDR3 extends over 13 amino acids. The method was immunoSEQ multiplex PCR; TCRdb's version includes in-frame clones alone and lacks a portion of them. This repertoire shows approximately 390,000 clones, 90% found once; its top ten account for approximately 7%. The origin of this receptor is a man aged 18-30 years with active or convalescent COVID-19. The sample comprised peripheral blood. The rearrangement uses TRBV3-1 (or the pseudogene TRBV3-2) and TRBJ1-2; weak D call: TRBD1 (6 bases). The CDR3 DNA follows: TGTGCCAGCAGCCAACGGGGGGCGGTTGGCTACACCTTC. It encodes CASSQRGAVGYTF.